A selection of T cell receptor beta chains follows, all from one sample in a study of OX40 agonist ivuxolimab in advanced cancers. The data were produced by immunoSEQ multiplex PCR, yet TCRdb's version contains in-frame clones alone and is incomplete. Among tens of thousands of clones listed, around 94% were seen once. This sample comprised CD4+ or CD8+ T cells sorted from blood, obtained in a trial of the OX40 agonist ivuxolimab. All receptors come from an adult with an advanced solid tumor such as melanoma, head and neck, liver or kidney cancer. The CDR3 runs from the conserved cysteine through the conserved F or W. A D gene is named only where the DNA matches it firmly. Rows give clone size only sometimes, using once, few, many, or a class for an expanded clone.

cdr3_length d_call v_call clone_size cdr3_aa
11 NA TRBV19 NA CASGYRHEQYF
16 NA TRBV6-1 NA CASSETVAGANTEAFF
15 TRBD1 TRBV4-1 NA CASSQVWDSSYEQYF
12 NA TRBV6-6 NA CASSYGPNEQFF
11 NA TRBV9 NA CSPGARHTQYF
11 NA TRBV6-6 NA CASSPGVEAFF
13 NA TRBV2 NA CASSEYSPNEQFF
11 NA TRBV29-1 NA CSVPGPYGYTF
20 TRBD2 TRBV2 NA CAIPALPGLAGDRGYNEQFF
16 TRBD1 TRBV7-6 NA CASSWAPGQGAAEAFF
16 NA TRBV9 once CASSVAATTSTDTQYF
15 TRBD2 TRBV4-1 NA CASSLIAGGLDTQYF
14 TRBD1 TRBV28 NA CASRGQGGYQPQHF
12 NA TRBV2 NA CASRGYADEQFF
16 TRBD1 TRBV14 once CASRGPERGRFSPLHF
16 NA TRBV28 NA CASSLGQTGSNSPLHF
15 TRBD2 TRBV27 NA CASSFGGGGTGELFF
14 TRBD1 TRBV7-2 NA CASSHRGDNSPLHF
17 TRBD2 TRBV4-1 NA CASSRSSPAGETDTQYF
11 NA TRBV20-1 NA CSARELTEQYF
16 TRBD1 TRBV18 NA CASSRDRAMYQETQYF
14 NA TRBV4-1 NA CAVTPLEGRTEAFF